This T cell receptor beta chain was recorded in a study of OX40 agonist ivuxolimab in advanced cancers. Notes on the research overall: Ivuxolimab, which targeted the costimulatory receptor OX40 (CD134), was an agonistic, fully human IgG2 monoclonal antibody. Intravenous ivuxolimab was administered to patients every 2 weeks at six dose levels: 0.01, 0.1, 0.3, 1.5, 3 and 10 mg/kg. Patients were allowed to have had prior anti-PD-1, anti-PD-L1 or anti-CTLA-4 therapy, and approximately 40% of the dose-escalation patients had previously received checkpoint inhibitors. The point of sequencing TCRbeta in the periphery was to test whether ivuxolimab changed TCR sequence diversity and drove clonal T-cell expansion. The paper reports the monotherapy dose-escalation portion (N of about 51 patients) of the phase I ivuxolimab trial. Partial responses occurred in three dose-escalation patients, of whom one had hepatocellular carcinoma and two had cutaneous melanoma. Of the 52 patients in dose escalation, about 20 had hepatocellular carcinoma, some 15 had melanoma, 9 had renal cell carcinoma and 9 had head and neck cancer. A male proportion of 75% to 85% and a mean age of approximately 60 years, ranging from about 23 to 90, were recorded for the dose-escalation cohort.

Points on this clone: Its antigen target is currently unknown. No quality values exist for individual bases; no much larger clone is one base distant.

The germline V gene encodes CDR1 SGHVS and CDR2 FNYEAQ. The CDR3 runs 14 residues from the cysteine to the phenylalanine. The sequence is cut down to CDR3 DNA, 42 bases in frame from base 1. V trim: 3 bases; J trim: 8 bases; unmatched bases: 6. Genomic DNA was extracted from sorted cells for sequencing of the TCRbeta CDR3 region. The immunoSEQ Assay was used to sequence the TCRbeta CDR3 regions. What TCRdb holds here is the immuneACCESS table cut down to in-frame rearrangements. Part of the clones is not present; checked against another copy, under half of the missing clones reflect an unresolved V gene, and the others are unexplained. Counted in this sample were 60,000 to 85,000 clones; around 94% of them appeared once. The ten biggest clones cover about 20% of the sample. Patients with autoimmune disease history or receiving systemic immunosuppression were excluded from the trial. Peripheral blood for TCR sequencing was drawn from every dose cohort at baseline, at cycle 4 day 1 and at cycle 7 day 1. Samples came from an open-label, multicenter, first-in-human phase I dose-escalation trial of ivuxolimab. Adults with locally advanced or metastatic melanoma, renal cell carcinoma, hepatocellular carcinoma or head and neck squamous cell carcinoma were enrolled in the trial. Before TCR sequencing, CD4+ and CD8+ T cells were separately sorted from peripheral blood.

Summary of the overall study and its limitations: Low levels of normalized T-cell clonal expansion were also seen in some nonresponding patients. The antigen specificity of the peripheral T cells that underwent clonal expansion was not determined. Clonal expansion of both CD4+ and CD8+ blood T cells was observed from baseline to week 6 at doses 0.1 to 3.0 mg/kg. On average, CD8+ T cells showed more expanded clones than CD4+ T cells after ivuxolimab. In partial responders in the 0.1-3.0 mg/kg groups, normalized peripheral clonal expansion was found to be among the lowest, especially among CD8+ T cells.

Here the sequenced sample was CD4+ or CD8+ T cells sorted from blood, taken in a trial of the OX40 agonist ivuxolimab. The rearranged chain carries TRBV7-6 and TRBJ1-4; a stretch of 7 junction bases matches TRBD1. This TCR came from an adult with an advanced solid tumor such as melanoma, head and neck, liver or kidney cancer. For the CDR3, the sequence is CASSFRQGEEKLFF. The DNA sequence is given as TGTGCCAGCAGCTTCAGACAGGGAGAGGAAAAACTGTTTTTT.